This passage covers 4 T cell receptor beta chains from one sample sequenced in a study of blood T cell repertoires in COVID-19 (dated by TCRdb to 2018 to 2020). The library was produced with the immunoSEQ multiplex PCR assay. The source is immuneACCESS, and TCRdb retained only in-frame sequences with V and J called. Part of the clones is not carried over; for the studies checked, unresolved V genes explain less than half of this, and the remainder is unexplained. The sample profile shows a few hundred thousand clones; roughly 88% of them were found once. The ten top clones hold just under 7% of the sample. Sequencing was carried out using peripheral blood. All receptors come from a woman aged 25 to 39 who had recovered from COVID-19.

The chain links TRBV7-3 to TRBJ2-3, with 12 bases identical to TRBD2. The CDR3 covers 15 residues. Trimming at V came to 2 bases and at J to 7 bases, leaving 4 bases not matched to a gene. Germline V lookup: CDR1 SGHTA, CDR2 FQGTGA. In DNA form, the CDR3 reads TGTGCCAGCAGCTTACTAGCGGGGGGGCGGAATACGCAGTATTTT. This codes for CASSLLAGGRNTQYF.

This rearrangement joins TRBV14 to TRBJ1-2; D remains unclear. Trimming shortened V by 0 bases and J by 7 bases, and 9 bases separated the two germline ends. The CDR3 sequence is 13 residues long. The germline gives CDR1 SGHDN, CDR2 FVKESK. The CDR3 DNA sequence: TGTGCCAGCAGCCAAGATGGGCCTTCTGGCTACACCTTC. This encodes CASSQDGPSGYTF. Full variable domain (remainder filled in from reference TRBV14 and TRBJ1-2): EAGVTQFPSHSVIEKGQTVTLRCDPISGHDNLYWYRRVMGKEIKFLLHFVKESKQDESGMPNNRFLAERTGGTYSTLKVQPAELEDSGVYFCASSQDGPSGYTFGSGTRLTVV.

The J gene is TRBJ2-1, the V gene TRBV7-3, with D hard to call. V lost 3 bases and J lost 9, with 12 bases in between. CDR3 length: 13 residues. Germline CDR1 is SGHTA and CDR2 is FQGTGA. DNA for the CDR3: TGTGCCAGCAGCTTTAGCTGGATCGGTGAGCAGTTCTTC. This gives the protein CASSFSWIGEQFF.

This clone was detected only once. The rearrangement links TRBV7-3 to TRBJ2-5, with TRBD2 identical over 11 bases. V was pared by 5 bases and J by 2 bases, with 1 base of the junction left unmatched. CDR3 length equals 14 residues. Per the germline V gene, CDR1 is SGHTA and CDR2 is FQGTGA. The chain's CDR3 is CASSLAGGQETQYF. The CDR3 DNA follows: TGTGCCAGCAGCCTAGCGGGGGGACAAGAGACCCAGTACTTC.